A single sample gave rise to the 8 T cell receptor beta chains below, sequenced in a study of blood T cell repertoires in COVID-19. The table came from immunoSEQ multiplex PCR; TCRdb's copy has only in-frame clones and leaves some out. The sample shows 250,000 to 300,000 clones, 88% of them seen only once. Material: PBMCs or T cells enriched from blood (not recorded which). These TCRs come from a woman aged 25 to 39 who had recovered from COVID-19.

The chain uses TRBV19 and TRBJ2-1; 9 bases fit TRBD1. Germline V gene lookup returns CDR1 LNHDA and CDR2 SQIVND (reference sequence). This CDR3 spans 16 amino acids. Trimming took 5 bases from V and 10 from J; bases not matched to a gene: 15. The CDR3 DNA reads as TGTGCCAGTAGTTATGCTGGTGGGACAGGGTTTACGGAGCAGTTCTTC. Encoded protein: CASSYAGGTGFTEQFF.

This clone came up once. This chain uses TRBV6-5 with TRBJ2-7; D unresolved. This CDR3 region has 14 residues. V shed 8 bases and J shed 6 bases, with 20 bases lying between them. CDR1 MNHEY and CDR2 SVGAGI come from the germline V gene. CDR3 region: CASAPESTVGEQYF. CDR3 DNA sequence: TGTGCCAGCGCTCCTGAATCTACGGTCGGCGAGCAGTACTTC.

The rearrangement uses TRBV27 and TRBJ1-2, with D tentatively TRBD1 (6 bases). Trimming left V 3 bases short and J 4 bases short, with 15 bases between. Germline V gene sequence: CDR1 MNHEY, CDR2 SMNVEV (reference sequence). CDR3 length: 15 residues. CDR3 in DNA: TGTGCCAGCAGTTTGAGATCGGGACACAGCTATGGCTACACCTTC. It translates to CASSLRSGHSYGYTF.

The genes are TRBV5-1 and TRBJ2-5, with TRBD1 as a possible D gene (6 bases). Germline V gives CDR1 SGHRS, CDR2 YFSETQ. The ends were cut back, 3 bases at V and 1 base at J, with 10 bases in the middle. There are 14 residues in the CDR3. The CDR3 spells CASSYGQTQETQYF. Written as DNA, the CDR3 is TGCGCCAGCAGCTACGGACAGACCCAAGAGACCCAGTACTTC. Full variable domain (outside the CDR3, taken from reference TRBV5-1 and TRBJ2-5): KAGVTQTPRYLIKTRGQQVTLSCSPISGHRSVSWYQQTPGQGLQFLFEYFSETQRNKGNFPGRFSGRQFSNSRSEMNVSTLELGDSALYLCASSYGQTQETQYFGPGTRLLVL.

V is TRBV27 and J is TRBJ2-7; 10 nucleotides match TRBD1. The CDR3 is 17 amino acids. Trimming at V came to 5 bases and at J to 7 bases, leaving 17 bases not matched to a gene. Looked up from germline, CDR1 is MNHEY and CDR2 is SMNVEV (reference sequence). CDR3 region: CASSPTHGQGGHREQYF. The DNA of the CDR3 is TGTGCCAGCAGTCCCACACACGGACAGGGGGGTCATCGGGAGCAGTACTTC.

The chain has TRBV5-4 and TRBJ2-3; TRBD2 aligns across 11 bases. The V gene's germline CDR1 is SGHNT and CDR2 YYREEE (reference sequence). The CDR3 has 18 amino acids. The ends lost 0 bases at V and 3 bases at J; junction bases unmatched: 9. The CDR3 spells CASSLAFLAGGPTDTQYF. The CDR3 bases are TGTGCCAGCAGCTTGGCCTTTCTAGCGGGAGGCCCAACAGATACGCAGTATTTT.

This clone came up a few times. The chain employs TRBV28 and TRBJ2-3, with a tentative D call TRBD1 (6 bases). The germline CDR1 and CDR2 sequences are MDHEN and SYDVKM. This CDR3 has 16 amino acids. Deletions cut 2 bases from V and 1 base from J, with 13 bases between. The CDR3 loop is CASSLRGKYRTDTQYF. The CDR3 DNA sequence: TGTGCCAGCAGTTTAAGGGGGAAGTATCGCACAGATACGCAGTATTTT.

The chain is built from TRBV28 and TRBJ2-5, with 9 bases aligning to TRBD2. Losses at the gene ends were 7 bases for V and 6 bases for J; bases not matched to a gene: 12. Germline CDR1 reads MDHEN; CDR2 reads SYDVKM. This CDR3 has 15 residues. The DNA of the CDR3 is TGTGCCAGCACCCCCATAGGACTAGCGTTGAAGACCCAGTACTTC. Translating gives CASTPIGLALKTQYF.